The present entry profiles one T cell receptor beta chain with its context. Enrollees, about 18 to 95 years old, lived in 20 to 25 US areas. Clinical history as reported by participants underpinned cohort assignment. Exposed participants encountered a COVID-19 case during the 2 weeks preceding study entry. This table comes from immunoSEQ multiplex PCR, and its TCRdb copy is limited to in-frame clones, with some not included. The sample consists of almost 350,000 clones, almost 90% of them appearing once. The data originate from a study of blood T cell repertoires in COVID-19. Across the whole study: PBMCs, B-cell-depleted T cells, or T cells were the source of the cDNA or gDNA that made up the material.

Germline values: CDR1 MGHDK, CDR2 SYGVNS. CDR3 size: 13 residues. V was cut by 6 bases and J by 5 bases, with 13 bases left in between. This chain links TRBV25-1 with TRBJ1-2; a possible D gene is TRBD1 (5 bases). The sample taken for sequencing was PBMCs or T cells enriched from blood (not recorded which). This TCR derives from a woman in her twenties or thirties who had been exposed to COVID-19. In DNA, the CDR3 is TGTGCCAGCAGCGCGGCGGGGGGGTATGGCTACACCTTC. This encodes CASSAAGGYGYTF.